The 26 T cell receptor beta chains in this list originate from one sample, sequenced in a study of human T cells and chemical hapten exposure. Time point in this sample: patch test 3, about 24 weeks after DPC sensitization. Treatment here: therapeutic diphenylcyclopropenone sensitization with weekly scalp DPC. TCRdb passed the RACE reads through MiXCR, listing each CDR3 protein once. This sample has some 97,000 distinct CDR3 sequences; less than 35% occur once, and the top ten carry about 9.4%. Sequenced material: whole blood, taken in connection with sensitization to the hapten diphenylcyclopropenone (DPC). The receptors originated from a man aged 40-55 years with alopecia areata. Some clones in this sample may be carry-over from other donors' samples.

Only a few counts were recorded for this clonotype. This chain uses TRBV10-1 with TRBJ2-5; the D is unclear. This CDR3 spans 15 amino acids. Germline lookup yields CDR1 WNHNN and CDR2 SYGVQD (reference sequence). Trimming pared 0 bases from V and 4 bases from J, leaving 12 bases between. CDR3 protein: CASSESNGWGETQYF. The DNA of the CDR3 is TGCGCCAGCAGTGAGTCGAACGGCTGGGGAGAGACCCAGTACTTC.

V gene TRBV29-1 combines with J gene TRBJ2-7, with 7 bases matching TRBD1. Germline CDR1 and CDR2: SQVTM and ANQGSEA. Germline trimming cut 7 bases from V and 3 bases from J; bases unmatched to any gene: 3. The CDR3 contains 11 residues. The DNA for the CDR3 is TGCAGCGCAGGGGGAGTCTACGAGCAGTACTTC. This encodes CSAGGVYEQYF.

This rearrangement joins TRBV24-1 to TRBJ2-1, with a weak D call TRBD2 (5 bases). Looked up from germline, CDR1 is KGHDR and CDR2 is SFDVKD. This CDR3 contains 15 residues. With 3 bases removed from V and 8 bases from J, the gap between germline ends came to 16 bases. CDR3 amino acids: CATSDVPTSRDEQFF. Here the CDR3 DNA reads TGTGCCACCAGTGATGTGCCTACCTCGAGGGATGAGCAGTTCTTC.

The V call is TRBV4-3, the J call TRBJ2-1; TRBD2 matches at 13 bases. Germline-derived CDR1 and CDR2 are LGHNA and YSLEER. The trim removed 1 base at V and 7 bases at J, leaving 7 bases unmatched. The CDR3 totals 17 residues. The CDR3 region is CASSQGTVTSGRNEQFF. Written as DNA, the CDR3 is TGCGCCAGCAGCCAAGGGACAGTGACTAGCGGGAGGAATGAGCAGTTCTTC.

Of note for this clonotype: This may stem from a read error, because a much larger clone lies one nucleotide away. The J gene is TRBJ1-5, the V gene TRBV27, with a tentative D call TRBD1 (6 bases). Germline values: CDR1 MNHEY, CDR2 SMNVEV (reference sequence). The ends were cut back, 7 bases at V and 8 bases at J, with 15 bases in the middle. The length of the CDR3 is 13 residues. The CDR3, as DNA: TGTGCCAGCAAGGGCGTAGGGGGTGAGCCCCAGCATTTT. Translating gives CASKGVGGEPQHF.

This clonotype was detected a few times. This chain connects TRBV9 to TRBJ2-7; TRBD2 matches 10 bases. The CDR3 loop spans 15 amino acids. Germline V gene data show CDR1 as SGDLS and CDR2 as YYNGEE. Losses at the gene ends were 0 bases for V and 6 bases for J; bases not matched to a gene: 6. This CDR3 is CASSVGPSGSGEQYF. DNA of the CDR3: TGTGCCAGCAGCGTAGGCCCTAGCGGGAGTGGCGAGCAGTACTTC. Supplemented by reference TRBV9 and TRBJ2-7, the full variable domain reads DSGVTQTPKHLITATGQRVTLRCSPRSGDLSVYWYQQSLDQGLQFLIQYYNGEERAKGNILERFSAQQFPDLHSELNLSSLELGDSALYFCASSVGPSGSGEQYFGPGTRLTVT.

The rearrangement links TRBV4-1 to TRBJ2-7, with 7 bases aligning to TRBD2. This CDR3 comprises 18 residues. V gave up 0 bases and J gave up 0 bases; unmatched junction bases: 11. The V gene's germline CDR1 is MGHRA and CDR2 YSYEKL. Written as DNA, the CDR3 is TGCGCCAGCAGCCAAGAGGCATTAGCGGGCTTCAGCTCCTACGAGCAGTACTTC. It translates to CASSQEALAGFSSYEQYF.

CDR3: CASSQGGAAQHF. The CDR3 coding sequence is TGTGCCAGCAGCCAAGGAGGCGCGGCCCAGCATTTT. The chain employs TRBV14 and TRBJ1-5; D gene uncertain. The germline V gene has CDR1 SGHDN and CDR2 FVKESK. The length of the CDR3 is 12 residues. V dropped 1 base and J dropped 11 bases, with 9 bases sitting between them.

This clonotype was found a few times. The chain carries TRBV20-1 and TRBJ2-7; either TRBD1 or TRBD2 may supply D (6 bases each). From germline, CDR1 is DFQATT and CDR2 SNEGSKA (reference sequence). The CDR3 totals 13 residues. Trimming took off 0 bases at V and 4 bases at J, with 10 bases between the two ends. The CDR3 reads CSARDLGGYEQYF. CDR3 bases: TGCAGTGCTAGAGATCTAGGGGGGTACGAGCAGTACTTC.

Only one count was recorded for this clonotype. V is TRBV27 and J is TRBJ2-7; D remains ambiguous. Between the trimmed V and J ends, which lost 4 bases and 2 bases, there was a span of 9 bases. CDR1 is MNHEY, CDR2 SMNVEV, per germline (reference sequence). This CDR3 has 13 residues. The CDR3 loop is CASSWSFAYEQYF. Written as DNA, the CDR3 is TGTGCCAGCAGTTGGTCCTTTGCCTACGAGCAGTACTTC.

The CDR3 spells CASSPIRSYEQYF. In DNA, the CDR3 is TGTGCCAGCAGTCCTATTCGCTCCTACGAGCAGTACTTC. This chain joins TRBV12-3 or TRBV12-4 and TRBJ2-7; D gene ambiguous. This CDR3 has 13 amino acids. V lost 5 bases, J lost 0 bases, and 8 bases lay in between.

V is TRBV5-1 and J is TRBJ2-5; D uncertain. The V and J ends lost 1 base and 5 bases respectively, with 9 bases between them. The germline V gene has CDR1 SGHRS and CDR2 YFSETQ. CDR3 size: 13 residues. In nucleotides, the CDR3 is TGCGCCAGCAGCTTGACGGCTGGTGAGACCCAGTACTTC. Encoded protein: CASSLTAGETQYF.

The chain combines TRBV28 with TRBJ2-7; TRBD2 agrees at 7 bases. CDR1 and CDR2 (germline): MDHEN, SYDVKM. CDR3 length: 15 amino acids. V was pared by 4 bases and J by 7 bases, with 13 bases of the junction left unmatched. The CDR3, as DNA: TGTGCCAGCAGTTCTGGGGCGGGAGAGGAGGAAGAGCAGTACTTC. It translates to CASSSGAGEEEEQYF.

The chain recombines TRBV6-1 with TRBJ1-5, with TRBD1 matching over 8 bases. This CDR3 comprises 14 residues. Germline values: CDR1 MNHNS, CDR2 SASEGT. The V gene end was trimmed by 6 bases and the J gene end by 6 bases; junction bases not matched to a gene: 7. CDR3 region: CASRHGQGSQPQHF. CDR3 sequence (DNA): TGTGCCAGCAGACATGGACAGGGTAGTCAGCCCCAGCATTTT.

The CDR3 loop reads CAIRSGHSNEQFF. CDR3 nucleotides: TGTGCCATCAGATCCGGGCACAGCAATGAGCAGTTCTTC. The chain is built from TRBV10-3 and TRBJ2-1; D unresolved. The CDR3 totals 13 residues. The V gene's germline CDR1 is ENHRY and CDR2 SYGVKD. Trimming took 6 bases from V and 6 from J, leaving 12 bases between them.

The chain combines TRBV9 with TRBJ2-3; D is possibly TRBD1 (5 bases). Germline V CDR1 and CDR2: SGDLS, YYNGEE. The CDR3 totals 14 residues. V was clipped by 3 bases and J by 2 bases, with 10 bases between them. The CDR3 DNA sequence: TGTGCCAGCAGCGACCTTGGGGCCACAGATACGCAGTATTTT. Its protein product is CASSDLGATDTQYF.

The chain is built from TRBV6-5 and TRBJ2-1, with D possibly TRBD2 on 6 matching bases. V was clipped by 4 bases and J by 4 bases, with 14 bases between them. The length of the CDR3 is 15 residues. CDR1 is MNHEY, CDR2 SVGAGI, per germline. The chain's CDR3 is CASSSLTGVYNEQFF. The CDR3 coding sequence is TGTGCCAGCAGTTCCTTAACGGGGGTTTACAATGAGCAGTTCTTC.

This clonotype was recorded a few times. The genes are TRBV3-1 and TRBJ1-2; a possible D gene is TRBD1 (5 bases). Trimming removed 4 bases at V and 2 bases at J, with 11 bases between. Per germline, CDR1 LGHDT and CDR2 YNNKEL (reference sequence). The CDR3 is 14 residues long. The CDR3 region is CASSLETGNYGYTF. DNA of the CDR3: TGTGCCAGCAGCCTTGAAACAGGAAACTATGGCTACACCTTC. The full variable domain, in which reference TRBV3-1 and TRBJ1-2 provide the parts outside the CDR3, is DTAVSQTPKYLVTQMGNDKSIKCEQNLGHDTMYWYKQDSKKFLKIMFSYNNKELIINETVPNRFSPKSPDKAHLNLHINSLELGDSAVYFCASSLETGNYGYTFGSGTRLTVV.

The chain couples TRBV14 to TRBJ1-3; no definite D call. This CDR3 has 13 amino acids. Trimming removed 1 base from V and 5 bases from J, with 6 bases in between. Germline CDR1 SGHDN, CDR2 FVKESK. The CDR3 protein is CASSQGQRNTIYF. CDR3 nucleotide sequence: TGTGCCAGCAGCCAAGGGCAGAGAAACACCATATATTTT.

The rearrangement links TRBV5-1 to TRBJ2-2; TRBD2 is a possible D gene (6 bases). This CDR3 comprises 16 residues. CDR1 is SGHRS and CDR2 is YFSETQ in the germline V gene. The V end lost 6 bases, the J end lost 2 bases, and 17 bases lay between the germline ends. CDR3 protein: CASTKTGTANTGELFF. In DNA form, the CDR3 reads TGCGCCAGCACCAAAACCGGGACTGCTAACACCGGGGAGCTGTTTTTT.

The sample holds a few counts of this clonotype. The chain is built from TRBV3-1 and TRBJ2-4; tentative D call: TRBD1 (6 bases). This CDR3 has 14 amino acids. The ends were cut back, 3 bases at V and 3 bases at J, with 9 bases in the middle. Looked up from germline, CDR1 is LGHDT and CDR2 is YNNKEL (reference sequence). In DNA, the CDR3 is TGTGCCAGCAGCCAGGGGGCAGGCAAAAACATTCAGTACTTC. Residues: CASSQGAGKNIQYF.

The chain has TRBV6-5 and TRBJ2-2; 11 nucleotides match TRBD2. V shed 0 bases and J 8 bases; nucleotides not matched to a gene: 14. The CDR3 length is 19 residues. Germline assignment: CDR1 MNHEY and CDR2 SVGAGI. CDR3 DNA sequence: TGTGCCAGCAGTTACTCCCGGACTAGCGGGTGGTATAGGACTGGGGAGCTGTTTTTT. Its protein product is CASSYSRTSGWYRTGELFF.

V and J are TRBV7-9 and TRBJ1-1, with a possible D match to TRBD1 (5 bases). CDR3 length equals 15 residues. Germline V lookup: CDR1 SEHNR, CDR2 FQNEAQ (reference sequence). V was pared by 2 bases and J by 7 bases, with 17 bases between. The CDR3, as DNA: TGTGCCAGCAGCTTATTAGGGGAGAGAAGGAATGAAGCTTTCTTT. This encodes CASSLLGERRNEAFF.

V gene TRBV9 combines with J gene TRBJ2-3; D is unclear. Trimming left V 3 bases short and J 3 bases short, with 14 bases between. The CDR3 is made up of 15 amino acids. Germline values: CDR1 SGDLS, CDR2 YYNGEE. The CDR3 DNA sequence: TGTGCCAGCAGCGGAGGCCTAGTCACGACAGATACGCAGTATTTT. This codes for CASSGGLVTTDTQYF.

This chain uses TRBV28 with TRBJ2-3, with unresolved D. Per germline, CDR1 MDHEN and CDR2 SYDVKM. The V end was cut by 3 bases, the J end by 6 bases, with 13 bases between. This CDR3 is 14 amino acids long. For the CDR3, the DNA is TGTGCCAGCAGTTTCAGCCCGAGAGGTGATACGCAGTATTTT. Translation: CASSFSPRGDTQYF. The full variable domain, its missing parts supplied by reference TRBV28 and TRBJ2-3, is DVKVTQSSRYLVKRTGEKVFLECVQDMDHENMFWYRQDPGLGLRLIYFSYDVKMKEKGDIPEGYSVSREKKERFSLILESASTNQTSMYLCASSFSPRGDTQYFGPGTRLTVL.

The V gene is TRBV3-1, the J gene TRBJ1-5; possibly TRBD1 for D (5 bases). The CDR3 has 16 amino acids. Trimming removed 5 bases at V and 6 bases at J, with 20 bases between. Germline CDR1 is LGHDT and CDR2 is YNNKEL (reference sequence). In nucleotides, the CDR3 is TGTGCCAGCAGCGGAGGACACGCCTGGGAAGGTCAGCCCCAGCATTTT. This translates into CASSGGHAWEGQPQHF.